The clone carrying this T cell receptor (beta chain) was seen just once. Its antigen is currently unknown. The junction departs from the called germline gene at one end, perhaps through a read error. From germline, CDR1 is SSHAT and CDR2 FNYEAQ (reference sequence). The CDR3 contains 14 residues. The sample originates from a study of cytomegalovirus exposure and HLA in healthy donors. Study information: The approximately 110 validation repertoires were reported in a later analysis to have been generated on the same platform as the roughly 720 first-cohort repertoires. The study, taken as a whole, reports: Subsequent analysis showed first-cohort TCR clusters tending to co-occur in over a hundred validation repertoires. Three CMV-associated chains proved CMV antigen-specific in vitro. The study labeled 170 or so TCR beta chains cytomegalovirus-associated.

Method: immunoSEQ multiplex PCR; TCRdb's copy keeps in-frame clones and lacks some. Altogether tens of thousands of clones are present, roughly 91% being singletons, with the ten largest covering 2.1%. The rearrangement links TRBV7-7 to TRBJ2-3, with D maybe TRBD2 (5 bases). The receptor was isolated from a man in his thirties or forties in good health and CMV-seronegative. Source material: PBMCs. The chain's CDR3 is CASSLTGITDTQYF. In nucleotides, the CDR3 is TGTGCTAGCAGCTTAACGGGGATCACAGATACGCAGTATTTT.